This TCR beta chain comes out of a study of cytomegalovirus exposure and HLA in healthy donors. Unrecorded immune exposures were likely, despite nominal health at sampling. With 60 Vbeta and 13 Jbeta primers, the PCR was carried out. Repertoires were generated with immunoSEQ multiplex PCR, while TCRdb's copy carries only in-frame clones and drops some. Altogether 100,000 to 150,000 clones are present, about 80% being singletons, with the ten largest covering 9% to 9.5%. Regarding this clone: The antigen is unknown.

General study results and limits: Later genetic work tied a missense DCLRE1C variant to beta-chain V and J trimming. Reportedly, HLA-A and HLA-B alleles of most subjects were accurately predicted from TCR beta.

The receptor comes from a woman aged 45-60 years in good health and CMV-seropositive. Sequencing input: PBMCs.

The CDR3 sequence is CASTGGPFTDTQYF. CDR3 DNA: TGTGCCAGCACGGGCGGGCCATTCACAGATACGCAGTATTTT. This sequence joins TRBV6-5 and TRBJ2-3, with D possibly TRBD2 on 5 matching bases. This CDR3 has 14 amino acids. V lost 7 bases and J 2 bases, leaving 13 bases between the germline ends. Germline V CDR1 and CDR2: MNHEY, SVGAGI.